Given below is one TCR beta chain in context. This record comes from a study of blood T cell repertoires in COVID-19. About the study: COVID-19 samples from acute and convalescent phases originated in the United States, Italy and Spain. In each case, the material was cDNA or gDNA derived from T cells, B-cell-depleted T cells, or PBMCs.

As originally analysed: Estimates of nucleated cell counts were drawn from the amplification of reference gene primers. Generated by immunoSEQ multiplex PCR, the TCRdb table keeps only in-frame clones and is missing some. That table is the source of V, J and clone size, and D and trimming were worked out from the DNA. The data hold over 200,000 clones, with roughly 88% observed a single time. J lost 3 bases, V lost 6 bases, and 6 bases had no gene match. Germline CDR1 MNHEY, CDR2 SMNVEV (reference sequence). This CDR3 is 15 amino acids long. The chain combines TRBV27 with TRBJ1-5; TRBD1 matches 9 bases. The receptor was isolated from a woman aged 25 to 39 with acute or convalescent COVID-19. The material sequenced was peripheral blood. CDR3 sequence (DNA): TGTGCCAGCAGACCAGGGACAGGGAACAATCAGCCCCAGCATTTT. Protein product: CASRPGTGNNQPQHF.